The text below deals with one TCR beta chain. Method: immunoSEQ multiplex PCR; TCRdb's copy keeps in-frame clones and lacks some. The repertoire consists of roughly 100,000 clones, with 75% to 95% occurring once and the leading ten covering around 4%. The data derive from a study of blood T cell repertoires in COVID-19. CDR3 size: 15 residues. V shed 1 base and J 3 bases; nucleotides not matched to a gene: 1. In germline, CDR1 is SGHTS, CDR2 YDEGEE. Sequencing used peripheral blood. This clonotype originated in a man aged 18 to 30 with acute or convalescent COVID-19. The chain links TRBV5-8 to TRBJ2-2, with 9 bases matching TRBD1. The CDR3 bases are TGTGCCAGCAGCTTGTGGACAGGGGACACCGGGGAGCTGTTTTTT. This codes for CASSLWTGDTGELFF.